This TCR beta chain was sequenced in a study of T cell responses to AZD1222 COVID-19 vaccine. Study results and caveats: In a largely white British group with more females than males, clonal diversity was possibly underestimated.

As regards this clone: Its target is not known.

The V gene's germline CDR1 is LGHNA and CDR2 YNFKEQ. CDR3 length: 16 residues. J gave up 5 bases and V 0 bases, and 6 bases lay outside the gene matches. Only in-frame clones appear in the TCRdb table, and some are missing; sequencing was by immunoSEQ multiplex PCR. Of about 99,000 clones in the sample, nearly 90% were seen once. The receptor comes from an adult in good health. The rearrangement links TRBV4-2 to TRBJ2-1; TRBD2 agrees at 8 bases. The sample consisted of peripheral blood, taken on day 0 of AZD1222 vaccination. The CDR3 coding sequence is TGTGCCAGCAGCCAAGATTCGGGGGGGGAGAACAATGAGCAGTTCTTC. Amino acid sequence: CASSQDSGGENNEQFF.